The 18 T cell receptor beta chains listed next were all sequenced from one sample in a study of T cell therapy after organ transplantation. What these receptors recognize is not known. Sequenced by immunoSEQ multiplex PCR; TCRdb stores in-frame clones only, minus some. In the table there are 44,000 or so clones, around 93% of which are singletons. The specimen was CD8+ T cells from blood, collected before autologous CMV-specific T cell therapy. The receptors were gathered from a human patient who had received a solid organ transplant and had CMV disease.

The gene calls are TRBV27 and TRBJ2-1, with 7 positions matching TRBD2. The trim removed 5 bases at V and 4 bases at J, leaving 8 bases unmatched. CDR1 and CDR2 (germline): MNHEY, SMNVEV (reference sequence). CDR3 length: 15 residues. Here the CDR3 reads CASSRGERFYNEQFF. The CDR3 DNA is TGTGCCAGCAGTCGGGGGGAGCGGTTTTACAATGAGCAGTTCTTC.

This sequence joins TRBV29-1 and TRBJ1-2; D unclear. Germline V gene sequence: CDR1 SQVTM, CDR2 ANQGSEA. V was pared by 5 bases and J by 3 bases, with 10 bases between. The CDR3 extends over 12 amino acids. In nucleotides, the CDR3 is TGCAGCGTTTGGACTGGGGACTATGGCTACACCTTC. Translating gives CSVWTGDYGYTF.

The chain joins TRBV7-8 to TRBJ2-1; D is ambiguous. CDR1 and CDR2 from the germline V gene are SGHVS and FQNEAQ. V lost 1 base, J lost 5 bases, and 12 bases lay in between. This CDR3 contains 15 residues. The CDR3 DNA reads TGTGCCAGCAGCTTAGTAGTTTTCGCTAACAATGAGCAGTTCTTC. It is translated as CASSLVVFANNEQFF.

CDR3 region: CASSQDGTGAGLFNEKLFF. The CDR3 DNA follows: TGCGCCAGCAGCCAAGACGGTACTGGGGCCGGCTTGTTTAATGAAAAACTGTTTTTT. V gene TRBV4-3 combines with J gene TRBJ1-4; D is possibly TRBD1 (5 bases). The V end lost 0 bases, the J end lost 4 bases, and 21 bases lay between the germline ends. From germline, CDR1 is LGHNA and CDR2 YSLEER. The CDR3 is 19 residues long.

J is TRBJ1-3 and V is TRBV10-3, with a weak D call TRBD1 (5 bases). Deletions cut 8 bases from V and 3 bases from J, with 14 bases between. The CDR3 is 14 amino acids. From germline, CDR1 is ENHRY and CDR2 SYGVKD. The CDR3 reads CAISKQAIGNTIYF. CDR3 nucleotides: TGTGCCATCTCTAAACAGGCGATTGGAAACACCATATATTTT.

The chain has TRBV18 and TRBJ2-1; no clear D. The CDR3 is 15 residues long. V shed 1 base and J shed 4 bases, with 11 bases lying between them. Germline CDR1 is KGHSH and CDR2 is LQKENI. DNA for the CDR3: TGTGCCAGCTCACCACGAGACGGTTCTTACAATGAGCAGTTCTTC. The encoded protein is CASSPRDGSYNEQFF.

The J gene is TRBJ2-7, the V gene TRBV9, with TRBD2 matching over 7 bases. The J segment lost 2 bases and the V segment lost 0 bases, leaving 8 bases of the junction unmatched. The CDR3 extends over 16 amino acids. The V gene's germline CDR1 is SGDLS and CDR2 YYNGEE. The CDR3 nucleotides are TGTGCCAGCAGCGTAGGGCGACGGGGGGAACCCTACGAGCAGTACTTC. It specifies CASSVGRRGEPYEQYF.

The V and J genes are TRBV7-3 and TRBJ2-7; the D gene could be TRBD1 or TRBD2 (5 bases each). The CDR3 sequence is 15 residues long. CDR1 and CDR2 (germline): SGHTA, FQGTGA. Trimming removed 6 bases from V and 3 bases from J, with 18 bases in between. This CDR3 is CASSQERGTDYEQYF. As DNA, the CDR3 is TGTGCCAGCAGTCAAGAGAGAGGGACGGACTACGAGCAGTACTTC.

CDR3: CASSFEGRNYGYTF. The DNA for the CDR3 is TGCGCCAGCAGCTTTGAGGGAAGGAACTATGGCTACACCTTC. The chain links TRBV5-1 to TRBJ1-2; D uncertain. Per the germline V gene, CDR1 is SGHRS and CDR2 is YFSETQ. This CDR3 has 14 amino acids. Trimming removed 2 bases at V and 2 bases at J, with 10 bases between.

The rearrangement joins TRBV6-5 to TRBJ2-5; D perhaps matches TRBD1 (6 bases). The CDR3 spans 12 residues. V was pared by 8 bases and J by 4 bases, with 11 bases between. Germline values: CDR1 MNHEY, CDR2 SVGAGI. CDR3 region: CASWETGETQYF. The CDR3 bases are TGTGCCAGCTGGGAGACAGGAGAGACCCAGTACTTC.

The rearrangement joins TRBV6-5 to TRBJ2-4; D is perhaps TRBD1 (6 bases). V lost 3 bases and J 0 bases, leaving 12 bases between the germline ends. The length of the CDR3 is 16 residues. CDR1 and CDR2 (germline): MNHEY, SVGAGI. This CDR3 is CASSYMGASAKNIQYF. CDR3 nucleotides: TGTGCCAGCAGTTATATGGGGGCTTCAGCCAAAAACATTCAGTACTTC.

The chain joins TRBV5-1 to TRBJ2-7; D is undetermined. The CDR3 totals 14 residues. Looked up from germline, CDR1 is SGHRS and CDR2 is YFSETQ. Trimming left V 0 bases short and J 3 bases short, with 10 bases between. CDR3: CASSLEITFYEQYF. CDR3 nucleotides: TGCGCCAGCAGCTTGGAAATAACCTTCTACGAGCAGTACTTC.

The chain has TRBV7-8 and TRBJ2-3; no reliable D call. Trimming pared 5 bases from V and 0 bases from J, leaving 18 bases between. Germline V gene sequence: CDR1 SGHVS, CDR2 FQNEAQ. The length of the CDR3 is 17 residues. CDR3 DNA sequence: TGTGCCAGCAGCGACCCCCGGCGGACCGCTAGCACAGATACGCAGTATTTT. It is translated as CASSDPRRTASTDTQYF.

This sequence joins TRBV11-2 and TRBJ1-4; D is uncertain. The CDR3 is 17 amino acids. With 3 bases removed from V and 8 bases from J, the gap between germline ends came to 22 bases. Germline CDR1 SGHAT, CDR2 FQNNGV. The CDR3 bases are TGTGCCAGCAGCTTGGAGAGTGGGTCCCTACCCAGGGAAAAACTGTTTTTT. Translated: CASSLESGSLPREKLFF.

CDR3 bases: TGTGCCATCACCGGACAGGGAATTGAAGGCTACACCTTC. Its protein product is CAITGQGIEGYTF. The V call is TRBV10-3, the J call TRBJ1-2, with TRBD1 identical over 8 bases. Looked up from germline, CDR1 is ENHRY and CDR2 is SYGVKD. The CDR3 length is 13 residues. With V trimmed by 7 bases and J by 8 bases, 9 bases remained unmatched.

V and J are TRBV5-6 and TRBJ2-1; D not resolved. Trimming removed 0 bases at V and 9 bases at J, with 22 bases between. The CDR3 has 17 amino acids. The germline V gene encodes CDR1 SGHDT and CDR2 YYEEEE. Here the CDR3 reads CASSLVSLFFANPEQFF. In DNA form, the CDR3 reads TGTGCCAGCAGCTTGGTTAGCCTCTTTTTCGCGAACCCTGAGCAGTTCTTC. The whole variable domain, remainder taken from reference TRBV5-6 and TRBJ2-1, is DAGVTQSPTHLIKTRGQQVTLRCSPKSGHDTVSWYQQALGQGPQFIFQYYEEEERQRGNFPDRFSGHQFPNYSSELNVNALLLGDSALYLCASSLVSLFFANPEQFFGPGTRLTVL.

In nucleotides, the CDR3 is TGCGCCAGCAGCCAAGCGGCAGATGAGCAGTTCTTC. This codes for CASSQAADEQFF. This rearrangement joins TRBV4-3 to TRBJ2-1, with D hard to call. This CDR3 region has 12 residues. In germline, CDR1 is LGHNA, CDR2 YSLEER. V dropped 1 base and J dropped 8 bases, with 6 bases sitting between them.

This clone was seen once. The chain has TRBV13 and TRBJ2-1; D unclear. Germline loops: CDR1 PRHDT, CDR2 FYEKMQ (reference sequence). The V end was cut by 2 bases, the J end by 8 bases, with 4 bases between. The CDR3 contains 11 residues. For the CDR3, the DNA is TGTGCCAGCAGCTTACTTTATGAGCAGTTCTTC. Translating gives CASSLLYEQFF.